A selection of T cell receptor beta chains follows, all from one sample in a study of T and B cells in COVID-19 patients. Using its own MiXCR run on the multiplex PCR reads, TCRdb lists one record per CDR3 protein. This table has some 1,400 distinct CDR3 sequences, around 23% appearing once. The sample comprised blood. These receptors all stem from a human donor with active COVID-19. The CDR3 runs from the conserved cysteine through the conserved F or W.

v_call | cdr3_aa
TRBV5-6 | CASSFGGSSYNEQFF
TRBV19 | CASSMGGAPQHF
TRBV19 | CASSAGLEIETQYF
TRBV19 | CASSAVAVTDTQYF
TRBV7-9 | CASSLSAHEQFF
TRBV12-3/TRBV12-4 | CASSSDLYEQYF
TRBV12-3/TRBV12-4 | CASSLGYNSPLHF
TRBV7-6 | CASSRLAGGRNEQYF
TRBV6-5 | CASSFGSGQGSSYNEQFF
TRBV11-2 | CASSLVFGFNEQFF
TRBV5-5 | CASGEGDQYF
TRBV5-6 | CASSFWGKNIQYF
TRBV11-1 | CASSQGVAGASYNEQFF
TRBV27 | CASSFNLRGNNEQFF
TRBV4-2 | CASSHLAGGPSDTQYF
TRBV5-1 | CASSLGGLAGVNEQFF
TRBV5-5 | CASSLGVSQTQYF
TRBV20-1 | CSARRTGRWETQYF
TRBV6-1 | CASKSGQGAYEQYF
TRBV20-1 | CSWQGESNEKLFF
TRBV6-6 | CASRRGVNQPQHF
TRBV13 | CASRQGLAGGYEQYF
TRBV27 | CASSPLGAAKETQYF
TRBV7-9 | CASSSQGNTEAFF
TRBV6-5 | CASRNRSPGGYTF